The 22 T cell receptor beta chains given below trace back to one sample, sequenced in a study of cytomegalovirus exposure and HLA in healthy donors. The PCR employed 60 Vbeta primers together with 13 Jbeta primers. Here immunoSEQ multiplex PCR was the method, and the copy in TCRdb shows in-frame clones only, minus some. The profile shows 200,000 to 250,000 clones, about 80% of them singletons. Sequenced material: PBMCs. The receptor source for this set is a woman aged 40 to 55 in good health and CMV-seronegative.

The rearrangement joins TRBV19 to TRBJ2-2; 8 bases are a match to TRBD2. This CDR3 contains 15 residues. Trimming took 3 bases from V and 7 from J; bases not matched to a gene: 7. Per germline, CDR1 LNHDA and CDR2 SQIVND (reference sequence). The CDR3 DNA reads as TGTGCCAGTAGTATTTCCGGGGGGGCCATCGGGGAGCTGTTTTTT. This gives the protein CASSISGGAIGELFF.

This chain links TRBV28 with TRBJ2-2; TRBD2 might be the D (5 bases). The V end was cut by 6 bases, the J end by 3 bases, with 8 bases between. The germline CDR1 and CDR2 sequences are MDHEN and SYDVKM. The CDR3 has 13 residues. The CDR3 region is CASSPGDTGELFF. DNA of the CDR3: TGTGCCAGCAGCCCCGGGGACACCGGGGAGCTGTTTTTT.

The chain has TRBV25-1 and TRBJ1-5; 9 positions agree with TRBD1. The CDR3 is 14 residues long. The germline V gene has CDR1 MGHDK and CDR2 SYGVNS. Germline trimming cut 6 bases from V and 0 bases from J; bases unmatched to any gene: 0. DNA of the CDR3: TGTGCCAGCAGGGGACAGGGTAGCAATCAGCCCCAGCATTTT. It codes for CASRGQGSNQPQHF.

This clone was seen once. The chain carries TRBV23-1 and TRBJ1-4, with D maybe TRBD1 (5 bases). TRBV23-1 is known as an ORF, though its function is uncertain. V lost 3 bases, J lost 0 bases, and 17 bases lay in between. The CDR3 has 18 residues. The CDR3 nucleotides are TGCGCCAGCAGTCACCCGAATTGCGGGGCTTCAACTAATGAAAAACTGTTTTTT. Translation gives CASSHPNCGASTNEKLFF.

V gene TRBV6-5 combines with J gene TRBJ2-1; D is unclear. The CDR3 is 11 residues long. Trimming cost V 6 bases and J 4 bases, with 4 bases left between them. Germline V CDR1 and CDR2: MNHEY, SVGAGI. Here the CDR3 DNA reads TGTGCCAGCAGGGCTTACAATGAGCAGTTCTTC. This gives the protein CASRAYNEQFF.

V gene TRBV5-4 combines with J gene TRBJ2-3, with unresolved D. Trimming cost V 0 bases and J 3 bases, with 8 bases left between them. CDR3 length: 14 amino acids. Germline lookup yields CDR1 SGHNT and CDR2 YYREEE (reference sequence). CDR3 in amino acids: CASSLDSWTDTQYF. The CDR3 region has the DNA TGTGCCAGCAGCTTGGATAGTTGGACAGATACGCAGTATTTT.

The chain combines TRBV30 with TRBJ2-7; 8 bases match TRBD1. The CDR3 has 15 residues. Germline CDR1 and CDR2: GTSNPN and SVGIG (reference sequence). V dropped 0 bases and J dropped 5; count of bases not matched to a gene: 9. The DNA for the CDR3 is TGTGCCTGGAGTGTGGACAGGGCCTGGGGTCACGAGCAGTACTTC. The encoded protein is CAWSVDRAWGHEQYF.

J is TRBJ2-6 and V is TRBV2, with TRBD2 as a possible D gene (6 bases). The CDR3 extends over 16 amino acids. Per germline, CDR1 SNHLY and CDR2 FYNNEI. V dropped 10 bases and J dropped 0 bases, with 16 bases sitting between them. CDR3 amino acids: CATPSEGNSGANVLTF. The CDR3 bases are TGTGCCACCCCCTCGGAGGGTAACTCTGGGGCCAACGTCCTGACTTTC.

The chain employs TRBV4-3 and TRBJ2-6; TRBD1 matches 7 bases. This CDR3 region has 18 residues. Germline assignment: CDR1 LGHNA and CDR2 YSLEER. V was clipped by 0 bases and J by 3 bases; unmatched bases: 8. The CDR3 region is CASSQERQGFVGANVLTF. DNA for the CDR3: TGCGCCAGCAGCCAAGAGAGACAGGGATTTGTTGGGGCCAACGTCCTGACTTTC.

This clone was picked up one time. The chain links TRBV7-2 to TRBJ2-7; 8 bases match TRBD2. Germline V gene data show CDR1 as SGHTA and CDR2 as FQGNSA. The CDR3 is 16 amino acids. V gave up 1 base and J gave up 7 bases; unmatched junction bases: 12. CDR3 in DNA: TGTGCCAGCAGCTTAGGCGGGGGGCCTTCCCTGGGGGAGCAGTACTTC. Protein: CASSLGGGPSLGEQYF.

In DNA, the CDR3 is TGCAGCGTGGGCTCGGAAAGGGGGCTGGACGAGCAGTACTTC. It is translated as CSVGSERGLDEQYF. This rearrangement joins TRBV29-1 to TRBJ2-7, with 7 positions matching TRBD1. This CDR3 has 14 residues. The V segment lost 6 bases and the J segment 5 bases; nucleotides outside the gene matches: 13. CDR1 is SQVTM and CDR2 is ANQGSEA in the germline V gene.

This clone showed up just a few times. The chain recombines TRBV19 with TRBJ1-2; no reliable D call. The V gene lost 9 bases and the J gene lost 0 bases, with 11 bases spanning the gap. The CDR3 has 13 amino acids. CDR1 LNHDA and CDR2 SQIVND come from the germline V gene (reference sequence). This chain's CDR3 is CASLSSSNYGYTF. Here the CDR3 DNA reads TGTGCCAGCCTATCGTCCTCTAACTATGGCTACACCTTC.

The genes are TRBV19 and TRBJ2-7; 7 bases are a match to TRBD1. The trim removed 8 bases at V and 4 bases at J, leaving 5 bases unmatched. The CDR3 consists of 12 residues. CDR1 and CDR2 from the germline V gene are LNHDA and SQIVND (reference sequence). In DNA form, the CDR3 reads TGTGCCAGTCAAGGGGACAGTTACGAGCAGTACTTC. Encoded protein: CASQGDSYEQYF.

The CDR3 bases are TGTGCCAGCACCAGGGGAGTCACAGCATATGGCTACACCTTC. Translation gives CASTRGVTAYGYTF. The chain joins TRBV28 to TRBJ1-2; tentatively, D is TRBD1 (6 bases). Trimming stripped 7 bases from V and 5 bases from J, with 17 bases between. The CDR3 is 14 amino acids. Germline lookup yields CDR1 MDHEN and CDR2 SYDVKM.

The chain combines TRBV5-6 with TRBJ2-1; TRBD2 might be the D (6 bases). Germline-derived CDR1 and CDR2 are SGHDT and YYEEEE. The CDR3 is 11 amino acids. Trimming removed 4 bases at V and 9 bases at J, with 8 bases between. DNA of the CDR3: TGTGCCAGCAGCAGAGCGGGTGAGCAGTTCTTC. Protein sequence: CASSRAGEQFF.

This chain uses TRBV2 with TRBJ2-6, with unresolved D. The CDR3 is 16 amino acids. Trimming took off 5 bases at V and 0 bases at J, with 11 bases between the two ends. In germline, CDR1 is SNHLY, CDR2 FYNNEI. CDR3 DNA sequence: TGTGCCAGCAGTCTAGGCGTATTCTCTGGGGCCAACGTCCTGACTTTC. As protein: CASSLGVFSGANVLTF. The complete variable domain, with remaining parts taken from reference TRBV2 and TRBJ2-6, reads EPEVTQTPSHQVTQMGQEVILRCVPISNHLYFYWYRQILGQKVEFLVSFYNNEISEKSEIFDDQFSVERPDGSNFTLKIRSTKLEDSAMYFCASSLGVFSGANVLTFGAGSRLTVL.

The V and J genes are TRBV27 and TRBJ2-3; 9 bases are shared with TRBD1. The CDR3 totals 16 residues. Germline V gene data show CDR1 as MNHEY and CDR2 as SMNVEV (reference sequence). Losses at the gene ends were 4 bases for V and 2 bases for J; bases not matched to a gene: 7. The CDR3 sequence: CASSYSGQGPTDTQYF. DNA of the CDR3: TGTGCCAGCAGTTATTCGGGACAGGGACCCACAGATACGCAGTATTTT.

The CDR3 is CASSLKEAGTSPYNEQFF. CDR3 coding DNA: TGTGCCAGCAGCCTTAAAGAAGCCGGGACATCTCCCTACAATGAGCAGTTCTTC. The rearrangement joins TRBV12-1 to TRBJ2-1; TRBD1 is the table's D call and was not checked against the DNA. TRBV12-1 corresponds to a pseudogene. The CDR3 runs 18 residues.

The V call is TRBV14, the J call TRBJ2-3, with no clear D. Trimming took off 1 base at V and 2 bases at J, with 4 bases between the two ends. Germline values: CDR1 SGHDN, CDR2 FVKESK. The CDR3 has 13 amino acids. The CDR3 region has the DNA TGTGCCAGCAGCCAAGCTAACACAGATACGCAGTATTTT. This codes for CASSQANTDTQYF.

V gene TRBV10-1 combines with J gene TRBJ2-2; D is perhaps TRBD1 (5 bases). The CDR3 loop spans 14 amino acids. Germline lookup yields CDR1 WNHNN and CDR2 SYGVQD (reference sequence). Trimming left V 4 bases short and J 5 bases short, with 11 bases between. The CDR3 coding sequence is TGCGCCAGCAGTGCCCTAGGGGTTACCGGGGAGCTGTTTTTT. The encoded protein is CASSALGVTGELFF.

This clone has just one count. V and J are TRBV27 and TRBJ2-2, with TRBD2 identical over 9 bases. CDR3 length: 18 residues. V was clipped by 2 bases and J by 5 bases; unmatched bases: 12. CDR1 is MNHEY and CDR2 is SMNVEV in the germline V gene (reference sequence). The CDR3 nucleotides are TGTGCCAGCAGTTTACACGTTGGACTAGCGTTCGGTACCGGGGAGCTGTTTTTT. Translating gives CASSLHVGLAFGTGELFF.

This clone was seen only a few times. The gene calls are TRBV2 and TRBJ2-7; 7 nucleotides agree with TRBD1. This CDR3 spans 14 amino acids. Germline V gives CDR1 SNHLY, CDR2 FYNNEI. J lost 0 bases, V lost 6 bases, and 5 bases had no gene match. Here the CDR3 DNA reads TGTGCCAGCAGAGAGGACAGGAACTCCTACGAGCAGTACTTC. This translates into CASREDRNSYEQYF.